A selection of T cell receptor beta chains follows, all from one sample in a study of T cells after yellow fever vaccination. Each CDR3 protein is one row after TCRdb ran MiXCR on the 5' RACE reads. The sample contains about 170,000 distinct CDR3 sequences, more than 9.5% of which appear only once. The source material was CD8+ T cells sorted from PBMCs, sampled 15 days after the yellow fever booster vaccination. The receptor source for this set is a man aged 18 to 30 who received the YFV17D yellow fever vaccine. Both conserved end residues are part of each CDR3. Each record gives: clone size, D gene, J gene, V gene, CDR3 DNA, CDR3 protein. D genes are given only for firm matches. Size is stated for part of the rows, as once, few or many counts, or as a class when the clone is expanded.

clone size: few; D gene: TRBD1; J gene: TRBJ2-1; V gene: TRBV20-1; CDR3 DNA: TGCAGTGCTAGAGCGGGACAGGGAAACAATGAGCAGTTCTTC; CDR3 protein: CSARAGQGNNEQFF
clone size: few; D gene: -; J gene: TRBJ2-7; V gene: TRBV7-9; CDR3 DNA: TGTGCCAGCAGCTTTGGGGACACCACCTACGAGCAGTACTTC; CDR3 protein: CASSFGDTTYEQYF
clone size: -; D gene: -; J gene: TRBJ1-1; V gene: TRBV6-2/TRBV6-3; CDR3 DNA: TGTGCCAGCAGTTACGTACGGGTGAACACTGAAGCTTTCTTT; CDR3 protein: CASSYVRVNTEAFF
clone size: few; D gene: TRBD1; J gene: TRBJ1-1; V gene: TRBV12-3/TRBV12-4; CDR3 DNA: TGTGCCAGCAGGACAGGGGACCCCACTGAAGCTTTCTTT; CDR3 protein: CASRTGDPTEAFF
clone size: -; D gene: -; J gene: TRBJ1-2; V gene: TRBV6-5; CDR3 DNA: TGTGCCAGCAGTTACACACAGATGTATGGCTACACCTTC; CDR3 protein: CASSYTQMYGYTF
clone size: few; D gene: -; J gene: TRBJ1-2; V gene: TRBV6-2/TRBV6-3; CDR3 DNA: TGTGCCAGCAGTTACATCGGGGATCATGGCTACACCTTC; CDR3 protein: CASSYIGDHGYTF
clone size: -; D gene: -; J gene: TRBJ1-2; V gene: TRBV25-1; CDR3 DNA: TGTGCCAGCAGTTGGGGACTCGGCTACACCTTC; CDR3 protein: CASSWGLGYTF
clone size: -; D gene: -; J gene: TRBJ2-5; V gene: TRBV5-1; CDR3 DNA: TGCGCCAGCAGCCAAGGACGGAAAGAGACCCAGTACTTC; CDR3 protein: CASSQGRKETQYF
clone size: -; D gene: -; J gene: TRBJ2-6; V gene: TRBV27; CDR3 DNA: TGTGCCAGCAGGCCGGGCGGTCGGGCCAACGTCCTGACTTTC; CDR3 protein: CASRPGGRANVLTF
clone size: few; D gene: -; J gene: TRBJ1-3; V gene: TRBV4-1; CDR3 DNA: TGCGCCAGCAGCCAAACCCAGGGCGCCGGAAACACCATATATTTT; CDR3 protein: CASSQTQGAGNTIYF
clone size: -; D gene: -; J gene: TRBJ1-4; V gene: TRBV28; CDR3 DNA: TGTGCCAGCAGAACCCGCCCCGGACAGCCAACTAATGAAAAACTGTTTTTT; CDR3 protein: CASRTRPGQPTNEKLFF